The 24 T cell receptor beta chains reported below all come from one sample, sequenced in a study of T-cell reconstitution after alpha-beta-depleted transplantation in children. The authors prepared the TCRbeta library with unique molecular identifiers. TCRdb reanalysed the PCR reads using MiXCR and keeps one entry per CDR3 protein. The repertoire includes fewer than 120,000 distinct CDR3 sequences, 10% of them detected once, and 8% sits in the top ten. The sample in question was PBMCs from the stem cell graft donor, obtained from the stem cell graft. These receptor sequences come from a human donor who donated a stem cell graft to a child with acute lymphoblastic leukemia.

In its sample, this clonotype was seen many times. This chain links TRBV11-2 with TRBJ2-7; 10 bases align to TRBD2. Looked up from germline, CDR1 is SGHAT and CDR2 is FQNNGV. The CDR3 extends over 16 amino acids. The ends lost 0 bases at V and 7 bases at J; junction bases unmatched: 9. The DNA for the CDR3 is TGTGCCAGCAGCTTAGATGGACTAGCGGTGACGAGGGAGCAGTACTTC. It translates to CASSLDGLAVTREQYF.

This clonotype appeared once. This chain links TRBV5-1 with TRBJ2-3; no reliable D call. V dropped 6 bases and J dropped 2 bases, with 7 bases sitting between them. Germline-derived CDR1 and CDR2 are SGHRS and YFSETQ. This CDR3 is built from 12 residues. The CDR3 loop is CASISPTDTQYF. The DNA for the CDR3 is TGCGCCAGCATCTCCCCCACAGATACGCAGTATTTT. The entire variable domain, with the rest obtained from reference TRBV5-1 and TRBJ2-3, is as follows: KAGVTQTPRYLIKTRGQQVTLSCSPISGHRSVSWYQQTPGQGLQFLFEYFSETQRNKGNFPGRFSGRQFSNSRSEMNVSTLELGDSALYLCASISPTDTQYFGPGTRLTVL.

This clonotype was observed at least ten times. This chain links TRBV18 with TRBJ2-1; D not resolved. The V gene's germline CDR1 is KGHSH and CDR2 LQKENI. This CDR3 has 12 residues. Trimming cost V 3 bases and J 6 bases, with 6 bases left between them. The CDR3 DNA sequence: TGTGCCAGCTCACCGTGGGTCAATGAGCAGTTCTTC. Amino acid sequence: CASSPWVNEQFF.

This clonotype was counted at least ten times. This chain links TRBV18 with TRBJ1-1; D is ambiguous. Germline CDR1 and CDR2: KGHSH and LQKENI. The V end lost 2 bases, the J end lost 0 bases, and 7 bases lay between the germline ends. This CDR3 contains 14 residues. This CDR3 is CASSPLGMNTEAFF. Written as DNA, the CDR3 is TGTGCCAGCTCACCATTAGGAATGAACACTGAAGCTTTCTTT.

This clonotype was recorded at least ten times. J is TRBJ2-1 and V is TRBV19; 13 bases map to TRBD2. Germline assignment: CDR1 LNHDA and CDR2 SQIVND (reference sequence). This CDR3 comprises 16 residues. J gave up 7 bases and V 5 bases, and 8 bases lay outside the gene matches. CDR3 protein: CASSVGLAGVMNEQFF. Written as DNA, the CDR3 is TGTGCCAGTAGTGTTGGACTAGCGGGAGTTATGAATGAGCAGTTCTTC. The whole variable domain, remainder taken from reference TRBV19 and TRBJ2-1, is DGGITQSPKYLFRKEGQNVTLSCEQNLNHDAMYWYRQDPGQGLRLIYYSQIVNDFQKGDIAEGYSVSREKKESFPLTVTSAQKNPTAFYLCASSVGLAGVMNEQFFGPGTRLTVL.

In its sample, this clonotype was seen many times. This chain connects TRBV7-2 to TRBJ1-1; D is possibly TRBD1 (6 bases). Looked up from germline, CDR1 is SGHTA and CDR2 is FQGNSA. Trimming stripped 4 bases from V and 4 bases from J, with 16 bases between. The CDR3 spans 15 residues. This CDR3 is CASSSPQGSSTEAFF. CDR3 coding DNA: TGTGCCAGCAGCTCCCCACAGGGATCGAGCACTGAAGCTTTCTTT. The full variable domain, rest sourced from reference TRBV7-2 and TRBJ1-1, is GAGVSQSPSNKVTEKGKDVELRCDPISGHTALYWYRQSLGQGLEFLIYFQGNSAPDKSGLPSDRFSAERTGGSVSTLTIQRTQQEDSAVYLCASSSPQGSSTEAFFGQGTRLTVV.

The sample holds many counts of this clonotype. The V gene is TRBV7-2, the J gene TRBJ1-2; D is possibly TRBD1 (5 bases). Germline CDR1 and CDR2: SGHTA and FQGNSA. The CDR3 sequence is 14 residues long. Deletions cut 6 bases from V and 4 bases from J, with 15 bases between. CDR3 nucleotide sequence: TGTGCCAGCAGAAATAAAGACAGCCCCTATGGCTACACCTTC. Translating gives CASRNKDSPYGYTF.

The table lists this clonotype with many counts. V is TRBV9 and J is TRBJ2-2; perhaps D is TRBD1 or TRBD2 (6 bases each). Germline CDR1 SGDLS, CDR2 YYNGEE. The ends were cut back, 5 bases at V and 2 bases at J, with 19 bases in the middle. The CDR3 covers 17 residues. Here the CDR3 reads CASRLRGEPYNTGELFF. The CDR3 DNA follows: TGTGCCAGCAGGCTAAGGGGGGAGCCATACAACACCGGGGAGCTGTTTTTT.

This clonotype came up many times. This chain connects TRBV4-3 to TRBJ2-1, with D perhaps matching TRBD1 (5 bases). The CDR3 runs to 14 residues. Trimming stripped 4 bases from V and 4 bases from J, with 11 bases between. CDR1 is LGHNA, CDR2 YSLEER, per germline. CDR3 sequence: CASSLIQEYNEQFF. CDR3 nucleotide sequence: TGCGCCAGCAGCCTGATACAGGAATACAATGAGCAGTTCTTC.

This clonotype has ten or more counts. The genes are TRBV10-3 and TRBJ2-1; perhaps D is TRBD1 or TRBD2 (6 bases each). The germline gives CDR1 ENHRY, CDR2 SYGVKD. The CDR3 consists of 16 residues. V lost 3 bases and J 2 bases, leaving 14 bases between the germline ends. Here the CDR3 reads CAISDLQGRTYNEQFF. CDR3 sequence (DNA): TGTGCCATCAGTGACCTCCAGGGGAGGACCTACAATGAGCAGTTCTTC.

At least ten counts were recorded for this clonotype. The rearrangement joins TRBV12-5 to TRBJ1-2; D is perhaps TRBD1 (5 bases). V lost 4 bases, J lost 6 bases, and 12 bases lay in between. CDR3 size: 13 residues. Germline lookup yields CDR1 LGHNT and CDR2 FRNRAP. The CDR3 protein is CASGSGPADGYTF. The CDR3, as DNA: TGTGCTAGTGGTTCGGGGCCAGCGGATGGCTACACCTTC.

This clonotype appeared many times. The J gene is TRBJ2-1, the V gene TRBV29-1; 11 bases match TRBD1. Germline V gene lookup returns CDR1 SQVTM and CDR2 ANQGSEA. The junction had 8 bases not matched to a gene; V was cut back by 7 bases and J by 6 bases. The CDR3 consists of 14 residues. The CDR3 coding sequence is TGCAGCGGGGGGGGACAGGGGGTACGCAATGAGCAGTTCTTC. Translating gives CSGGGQGVRNEQFF.

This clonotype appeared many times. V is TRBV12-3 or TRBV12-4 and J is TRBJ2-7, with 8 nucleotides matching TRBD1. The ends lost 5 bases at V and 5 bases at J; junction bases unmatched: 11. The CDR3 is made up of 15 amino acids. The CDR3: CASSVRGRRVDEQYF. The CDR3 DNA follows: TGTGCCAGCAGTGTCAGGGGGCGCCGGGTCGACGAGCAGTACTTC.

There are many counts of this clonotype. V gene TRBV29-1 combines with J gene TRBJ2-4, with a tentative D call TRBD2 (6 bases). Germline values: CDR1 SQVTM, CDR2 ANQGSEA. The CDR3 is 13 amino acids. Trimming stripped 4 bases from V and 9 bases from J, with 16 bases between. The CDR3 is CSVAGTSSVIQYF. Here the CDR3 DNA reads TGCAGCGTTGCGGGGACTTCTTCGGTCATTCAGTACTTC.

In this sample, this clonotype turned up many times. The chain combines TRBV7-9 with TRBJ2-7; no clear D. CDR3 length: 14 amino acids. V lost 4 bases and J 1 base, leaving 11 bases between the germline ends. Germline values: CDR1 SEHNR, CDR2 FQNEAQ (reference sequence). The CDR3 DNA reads TGTGCCAGCAGCTCCCGCAACGGATCCTACGAGCAGTACTTC. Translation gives CASSSRNGSYEQYF.

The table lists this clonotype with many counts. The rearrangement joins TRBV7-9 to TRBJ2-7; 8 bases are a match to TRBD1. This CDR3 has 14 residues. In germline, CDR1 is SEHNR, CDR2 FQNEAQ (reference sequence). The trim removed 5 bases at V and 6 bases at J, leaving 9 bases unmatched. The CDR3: CASSDIRGHPEQYF. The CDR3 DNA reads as TGTGCCAGCAGCGATATCAGGGGGCACCCCGAGCAGTACTTC. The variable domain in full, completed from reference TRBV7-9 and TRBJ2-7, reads DTGVSQNPRHKITKRGQNVTFRCDPISEHNRLYWYRQTLGQGPEFLTYFQNEAQLEKSRLLSDRFSAERPKGSFSTLEIQRTEQGDSAMYLCASSDIRGHPEQYFGPGTRLTVT.

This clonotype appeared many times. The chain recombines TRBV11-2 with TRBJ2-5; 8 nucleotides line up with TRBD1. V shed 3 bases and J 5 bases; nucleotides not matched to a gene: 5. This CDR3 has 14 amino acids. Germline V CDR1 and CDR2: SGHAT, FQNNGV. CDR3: CASSFDRGRETQYF. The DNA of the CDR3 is TGTGCCAGCAGCTTTGACAGGGGCCGGGAGACCCAGTACTTC.

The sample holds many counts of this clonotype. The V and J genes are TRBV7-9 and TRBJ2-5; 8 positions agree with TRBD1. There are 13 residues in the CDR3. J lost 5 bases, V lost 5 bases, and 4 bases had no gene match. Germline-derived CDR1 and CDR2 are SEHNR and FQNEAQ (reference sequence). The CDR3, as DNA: TGTGCCAGCAGCCCGACAGGGGTGGAGACCCAGTACTTC. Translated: CASSPTGVETQYF.

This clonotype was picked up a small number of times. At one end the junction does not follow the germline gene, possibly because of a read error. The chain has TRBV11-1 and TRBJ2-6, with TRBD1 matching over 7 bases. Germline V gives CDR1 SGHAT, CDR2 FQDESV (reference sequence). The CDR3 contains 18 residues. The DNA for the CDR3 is TGTGCCAGCAGCAATGACAGGGCCTCATTCTCTGGGGCCAACGGCCTGACTTTC. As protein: CASSNDRASFSGANGLTF. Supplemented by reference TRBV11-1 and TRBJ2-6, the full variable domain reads EAEVAQSPRYKITEKSQAVAFWCDPISGHATLYWYRQILGQGPELLVQFQDESVVDDSQLPKDRFSAERLKGVDSTLKIQPAELGDSAMYLCASSNDRASFSGANGLTFGAGSRLTVL.

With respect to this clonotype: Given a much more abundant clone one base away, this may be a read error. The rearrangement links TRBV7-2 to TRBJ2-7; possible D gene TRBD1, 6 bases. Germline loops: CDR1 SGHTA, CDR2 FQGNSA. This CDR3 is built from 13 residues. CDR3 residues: CVSSPDRNYEQYF. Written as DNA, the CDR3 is TGTGTCAGCAGCCCGGACAGAAACTACGAGCAGTACTTC.

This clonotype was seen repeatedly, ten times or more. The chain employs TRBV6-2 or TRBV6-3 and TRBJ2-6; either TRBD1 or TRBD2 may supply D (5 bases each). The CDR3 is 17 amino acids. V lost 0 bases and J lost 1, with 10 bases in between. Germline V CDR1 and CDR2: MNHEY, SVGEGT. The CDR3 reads CASSYSFGTSGANVLTF. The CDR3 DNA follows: TGTGCCAGCAGTTACTCGTTCGGGACGTCTGGGGCCAACGTCCTGACTTTC.

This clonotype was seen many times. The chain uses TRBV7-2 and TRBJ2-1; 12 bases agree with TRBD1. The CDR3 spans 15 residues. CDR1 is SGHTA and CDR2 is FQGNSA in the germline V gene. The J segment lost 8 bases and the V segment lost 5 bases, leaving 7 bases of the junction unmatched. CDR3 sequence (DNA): TGTGCCAGCAGCCTGGGACAGGGGGCATGGGATGAGCAGTTCTTC. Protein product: CASSLGQGAWDEQFF.

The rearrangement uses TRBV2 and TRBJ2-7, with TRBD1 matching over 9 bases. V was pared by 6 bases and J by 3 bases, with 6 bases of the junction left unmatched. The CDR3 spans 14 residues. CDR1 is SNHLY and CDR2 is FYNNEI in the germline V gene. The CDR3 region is CASRKGTGHYEQYF. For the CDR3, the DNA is TGTGCCAGCAGGAAGGGGACAGGGCACTACGAGCAGTACTTC.

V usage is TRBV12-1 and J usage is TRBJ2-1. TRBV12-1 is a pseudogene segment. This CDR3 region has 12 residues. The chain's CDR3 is CASSFMWNEQFF. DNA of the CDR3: TGTGCCAGCAGCTTTATGTGGAATGAGCAGTTCTTC.